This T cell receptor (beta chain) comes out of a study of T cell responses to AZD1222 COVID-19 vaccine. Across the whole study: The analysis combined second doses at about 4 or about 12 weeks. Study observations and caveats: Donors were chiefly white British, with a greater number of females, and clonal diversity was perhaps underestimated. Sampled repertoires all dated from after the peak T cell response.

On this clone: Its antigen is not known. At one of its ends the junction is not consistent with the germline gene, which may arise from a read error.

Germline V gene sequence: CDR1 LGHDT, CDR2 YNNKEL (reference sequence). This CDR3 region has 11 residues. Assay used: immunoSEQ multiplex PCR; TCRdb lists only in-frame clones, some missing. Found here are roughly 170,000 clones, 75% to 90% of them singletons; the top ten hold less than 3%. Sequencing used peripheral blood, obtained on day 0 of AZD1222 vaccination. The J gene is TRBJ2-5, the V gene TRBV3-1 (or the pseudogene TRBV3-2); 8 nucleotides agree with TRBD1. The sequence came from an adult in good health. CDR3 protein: CASSQRGQDHF. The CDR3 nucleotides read TGTGCCAGCAGCCAACGGGGACAGGACCACTTC.